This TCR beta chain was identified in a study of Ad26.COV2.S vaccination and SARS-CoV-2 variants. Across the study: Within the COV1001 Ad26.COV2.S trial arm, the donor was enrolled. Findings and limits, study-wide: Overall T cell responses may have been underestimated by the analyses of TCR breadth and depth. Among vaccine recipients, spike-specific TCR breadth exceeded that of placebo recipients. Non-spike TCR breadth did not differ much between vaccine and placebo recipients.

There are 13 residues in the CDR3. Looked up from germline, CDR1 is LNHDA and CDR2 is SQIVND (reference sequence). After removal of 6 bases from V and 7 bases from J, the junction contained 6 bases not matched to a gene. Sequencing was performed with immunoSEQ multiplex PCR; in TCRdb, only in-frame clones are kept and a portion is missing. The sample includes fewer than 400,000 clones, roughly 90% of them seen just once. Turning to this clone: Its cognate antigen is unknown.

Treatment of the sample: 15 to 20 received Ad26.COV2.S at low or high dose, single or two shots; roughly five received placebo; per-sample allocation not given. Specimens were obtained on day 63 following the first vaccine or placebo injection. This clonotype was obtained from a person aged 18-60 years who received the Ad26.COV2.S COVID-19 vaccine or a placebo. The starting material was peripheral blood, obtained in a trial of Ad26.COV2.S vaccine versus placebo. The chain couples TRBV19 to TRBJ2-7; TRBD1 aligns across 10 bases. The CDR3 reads CASRGQGTWEQYF. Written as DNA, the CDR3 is TGTGCCAGTAGGGGACAGGGGACATGGGAGCAGTACTTC.